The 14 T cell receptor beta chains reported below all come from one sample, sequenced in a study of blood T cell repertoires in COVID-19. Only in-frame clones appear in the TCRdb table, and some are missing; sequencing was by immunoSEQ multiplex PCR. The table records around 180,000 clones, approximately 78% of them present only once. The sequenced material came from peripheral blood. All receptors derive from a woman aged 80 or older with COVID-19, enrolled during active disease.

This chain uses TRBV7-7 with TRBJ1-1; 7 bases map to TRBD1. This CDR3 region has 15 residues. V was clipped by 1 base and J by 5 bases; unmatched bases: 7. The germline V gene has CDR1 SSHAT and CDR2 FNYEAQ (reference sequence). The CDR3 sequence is CASSLGAGGYTEAFF. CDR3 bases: TGTGCCAGCAGCTTAGGGGCAGGGGGATATACTGAAGCTTTCTTT.

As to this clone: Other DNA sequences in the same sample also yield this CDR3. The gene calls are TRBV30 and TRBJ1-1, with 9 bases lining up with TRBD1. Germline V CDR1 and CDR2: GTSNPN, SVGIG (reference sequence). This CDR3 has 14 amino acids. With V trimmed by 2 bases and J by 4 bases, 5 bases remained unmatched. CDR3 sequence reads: CAWSRGQGTTEAFF. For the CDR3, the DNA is TGTGCCTGGAGTAGGGGACAGGGTACCACTGAAGCTTTCTTT.

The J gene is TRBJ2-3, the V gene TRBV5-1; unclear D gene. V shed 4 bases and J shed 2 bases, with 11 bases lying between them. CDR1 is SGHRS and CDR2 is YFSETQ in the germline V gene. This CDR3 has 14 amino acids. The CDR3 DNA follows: TGCGCCAGCAGCCCCAGTACCCTCACAGATACGCAGTATTTT. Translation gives CASSPSTLTDTQYF.

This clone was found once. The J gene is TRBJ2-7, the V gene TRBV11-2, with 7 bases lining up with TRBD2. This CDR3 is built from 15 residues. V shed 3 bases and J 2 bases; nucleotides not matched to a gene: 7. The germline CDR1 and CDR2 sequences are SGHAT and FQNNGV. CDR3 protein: CASSLEAGFTYEQYF. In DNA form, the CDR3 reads TGTGCCAGCAGCTTGGAAGCGGGATTTACCTACGAGCAGTACTTC.

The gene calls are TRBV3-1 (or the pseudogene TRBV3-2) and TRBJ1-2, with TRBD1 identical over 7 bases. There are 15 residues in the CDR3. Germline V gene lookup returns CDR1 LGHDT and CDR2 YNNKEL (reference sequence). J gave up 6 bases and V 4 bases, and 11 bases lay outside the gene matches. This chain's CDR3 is CASSPVSTGWNGYTF. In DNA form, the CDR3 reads TGTGCCAGCAGCCCCGTCTCGACAGGGTGGAATGGCTACACCTTC.

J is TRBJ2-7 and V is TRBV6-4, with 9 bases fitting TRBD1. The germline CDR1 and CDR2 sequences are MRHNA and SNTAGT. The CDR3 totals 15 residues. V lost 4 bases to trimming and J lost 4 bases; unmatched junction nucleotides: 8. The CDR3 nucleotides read TGTGCCAGCAGTGCCTTACAGGGGGCGCGGTACGAGCAGTACTTC. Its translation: CASSALQGARYEQYF.

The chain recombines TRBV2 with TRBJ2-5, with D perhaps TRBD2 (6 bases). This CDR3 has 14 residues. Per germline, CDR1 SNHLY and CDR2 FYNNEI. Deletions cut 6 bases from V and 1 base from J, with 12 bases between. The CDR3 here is CASSRERRQETQYF. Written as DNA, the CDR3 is TGTGCCAGCAGCCGGGAGCGCCGCCAAGAGACCCAGTACTTC.

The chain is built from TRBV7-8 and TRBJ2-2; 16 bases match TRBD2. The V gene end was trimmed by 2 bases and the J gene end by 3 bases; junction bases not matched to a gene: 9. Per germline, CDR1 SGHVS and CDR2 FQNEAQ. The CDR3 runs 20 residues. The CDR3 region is CASSLSPGTSGRADTGELFF. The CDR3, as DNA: TGTGCCAGCAGCTTATCCCCCGGGACTAGCGGGAGGGCCGACACCGGGGAGCTGTTTTTT.

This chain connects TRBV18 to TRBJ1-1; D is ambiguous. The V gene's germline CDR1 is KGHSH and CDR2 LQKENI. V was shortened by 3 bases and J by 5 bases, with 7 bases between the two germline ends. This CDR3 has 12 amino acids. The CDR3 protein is CASSPLETEAFF. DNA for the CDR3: TGTGCCAGCTCACCCTTAGAGACTGAAGCTTTCTTT.

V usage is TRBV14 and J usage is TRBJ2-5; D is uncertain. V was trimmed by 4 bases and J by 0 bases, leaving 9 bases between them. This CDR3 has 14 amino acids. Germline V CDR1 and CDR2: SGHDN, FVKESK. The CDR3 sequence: CASSLRVNQETQYF. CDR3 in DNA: TGTGCCAGCAGCCTTCGGGTCAACCAAGAGACCCAGTACTTC. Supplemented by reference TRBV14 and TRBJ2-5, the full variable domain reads EAGVTQFPSHSVIEKGQTVTLRCDPISGHDNLYWYRRVMGKEIKFLLHFVKESKQDESGMPNNRFLAERTGGTYSTLKVQPAELEDSGVYFCASSLRVNQETQYFGPGTRLLVL.

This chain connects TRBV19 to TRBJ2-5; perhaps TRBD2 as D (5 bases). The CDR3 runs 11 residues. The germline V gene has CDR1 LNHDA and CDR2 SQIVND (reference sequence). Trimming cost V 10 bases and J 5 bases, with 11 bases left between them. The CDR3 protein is CATSPGETQYF. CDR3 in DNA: TGTGCCACCAGTCCGGGGGAGACCCAGTACTTC.

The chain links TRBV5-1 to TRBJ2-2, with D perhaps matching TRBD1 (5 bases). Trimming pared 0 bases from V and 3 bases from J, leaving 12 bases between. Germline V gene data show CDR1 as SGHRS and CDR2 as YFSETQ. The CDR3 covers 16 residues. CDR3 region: CASSLGNRKDTGELFF. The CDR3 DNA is TGCGCCAGCAGCTTGGGGAACAGGAAGGACACCGGGGAGCTGTTTTTT.

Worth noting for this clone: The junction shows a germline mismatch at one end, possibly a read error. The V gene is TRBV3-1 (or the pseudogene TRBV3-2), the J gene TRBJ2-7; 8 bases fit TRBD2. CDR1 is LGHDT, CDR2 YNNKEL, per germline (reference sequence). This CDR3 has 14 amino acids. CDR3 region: CASSQDTVAGSRCF. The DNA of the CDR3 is TGTGCCAGCAGCCAAGATACGGTAGCGGGGAGTAGATGTTTC.

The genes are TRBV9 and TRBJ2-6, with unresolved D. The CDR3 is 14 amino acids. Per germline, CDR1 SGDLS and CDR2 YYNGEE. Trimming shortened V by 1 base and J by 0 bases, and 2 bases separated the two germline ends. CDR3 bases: TGTGCCAGCAGCGTACACTCTGGGGCCAACGTCCTGACTTTC. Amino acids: CASSVHSGANVLTF.